This paragraph covers one TCR beta chain sequence. This clone's antigen is unknown. The input lacks base qualities; no much larger clone sits a single base away. Per the germline V gene (reference sequence), SEHNR is the CDR1 and FQNEAQ is the CDR2. The CDR3 contains 13 residues, cysteine and phenylalanine counted. The read is trimmed to its CDR3 DNA, 39 bases read in frame from base 1. Trimming takes 8 bases from V and 5 bases from J, and the germline ends sit 16 bases apart. The immunoSEQ Assay, a bias-controlled multiplex PCR, was used to amplify TCRbeta CDR3 regions from genomic DNA. The paper's processing steps were these. Nucleated cell counts per sample were estimated from amplification of reference gene primers within the assay. To quantify the absolute abundance of each unique TCRbeta CDR3 rearrangement, sequence reads were collapsed and filtered. Productive Simpson clonality was computed per sample as the square root of Simpson's diversity index over productive rearrangements. TCRdb obtained this table from immuneACCESS and retained in-frame rearrangements with V and J assigned. These tables miss some clones; where compared with another copy, unresolved V genes account for less than half of the shortfall, and the remainder is unexplained. For V, J and clone size, that table is used; D and trimming come from the DNA. The sample records a few hundred thousand clones, around 87% of which are singletons. Around 2.1% of the sample belongs to the ten largest clones.

These data originate in a study of blood T cell repertoires in COVID-19 (dated by TCRdb to the early 2020s). Notes on the research overall: The collaborator samples originated in the United States, Italy and Spain and spanned the acute and convalescent phases of COVID-19. A de-identified subject ID, COVID-19 status, age in years and sex were almost always included in the sample metadata. The repertoires were released in a freely available public database intended as a resource for research on the immune response to SARS-CoV-2. Deeply sampled blood TCRbeta repertoires from subjects exposed to, actively infected with, or recovered from COVID-19 were included in the dataset. The prospective study material was composed of cDNA or gDNA derived from T cells, B-cell-depleted T cells, or PBMCs. The samples were drawn from the first 160 participants of the ongoing ImmuneRACE study and from 950 to 1,500 subjects provided by 6 global collaborators. Where available, HLA class I and class II types were taken from metadata supplied by the sample provider and were not determined by assay-based typing. Points the paper makes about the study in general: The quantity of clinical and demographic metadata differed by source and by participant and was supplied without curation.

A second Seattle source provided samples from volunteer blood donors who had recovered from COVID-19. Whole blood was collected in K2EDTA tubes by collaborating institutions according to the institutions' own protocols. Collaborator samples were shipped for TCRbeta analysis as frozen whole blood, isolated PBMCs, or DNA extracted from either sample type. The sample was peripheral blood. The chain joins TRBV7-9 to TRBJ2-7; no D gene is confidently identified. The receptor's source is a woman under 40 who had recovered from COVID-19. The DNA sequence is given as TGTGCCAGCGCATTGGCGGTACACCACGAGCAGTACTTC. This is translated as CASALAVHHEQYF.